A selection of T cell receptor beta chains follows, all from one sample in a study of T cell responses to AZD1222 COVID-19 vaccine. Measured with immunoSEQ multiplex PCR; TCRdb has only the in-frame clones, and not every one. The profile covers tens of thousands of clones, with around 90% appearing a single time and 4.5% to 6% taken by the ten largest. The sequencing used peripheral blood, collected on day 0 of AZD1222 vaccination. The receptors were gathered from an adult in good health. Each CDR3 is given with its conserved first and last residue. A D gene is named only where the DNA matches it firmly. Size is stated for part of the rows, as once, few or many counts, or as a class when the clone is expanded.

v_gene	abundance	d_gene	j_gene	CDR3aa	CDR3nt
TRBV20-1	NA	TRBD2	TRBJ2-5	CSARPGGTQYF	TGCAGTGCTAGGCCGGGGGGGACCCAGTACTTC
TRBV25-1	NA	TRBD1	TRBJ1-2	CASTPRQGYGYTF	TGTGCCAGCACCCCGCGACAGGGGTATGGCTACACCTTC
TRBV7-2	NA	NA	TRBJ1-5	CASTRGVGNQPQHF	TGTGCCAGCACCCGCGGAGTGGGCAATCAGCCCCAGCATTTT
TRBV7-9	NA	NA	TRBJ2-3	CASSPTGTSTDTQYF	TGTGCCAGCAGCCCAACCGGGACGAGCACAGATACGCAGTATTTT
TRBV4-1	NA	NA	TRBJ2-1	CANTPPKGPAGVYNEQFF	TGCGCCAACACACCTCCTAAGGGTCCAGCGGGCGTATACAATGAGCAGTTCTTC
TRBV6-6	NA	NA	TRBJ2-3	CASSLTGDTQYF	TGTGCCAGCAGTCTAACAGGAGATACGCAGTATTTT
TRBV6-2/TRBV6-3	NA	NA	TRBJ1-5	CASSPSNRVSQPQHF	TGTGCCAGCAGCCCCTCCAACAGGGTTAGTCAGCCCCAGCATTTT
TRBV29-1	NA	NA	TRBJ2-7	CSVGAQVNAEQYF	TGCAGCGTTGGGGCCCAAGTTAATGCCGAGCAGTACTTC
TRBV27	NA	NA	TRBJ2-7	CASSLRLDYEQYF	TGTGCCAGCAGTCTGCGATTAGACTACGAGCAGTACTTC
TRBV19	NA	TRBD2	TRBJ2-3	CASSPGASGSADTQYF	TGTGCCAGTAGCCCGGGGGCTAGCGGGAGTGCAGATACGCAGTATTTT
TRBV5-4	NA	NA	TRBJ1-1	CASSNYEGSTEAFF	TGTGCCAGCAGCAACTACGAGGGGAGCACTGAAGCTTTCTTT
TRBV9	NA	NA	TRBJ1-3	CASGAGRTAADGNTIYF	TGTGCCAGCGGAGCCGGGAGGACCGCGGCTGATGGAAACACCATATATTTT
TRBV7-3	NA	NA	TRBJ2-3	CASSPGIKQYF	TGTGCCAGCAGCCCAGGTATCAAGCAGTATTTT
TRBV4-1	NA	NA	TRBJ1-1	CASSPRDGRTEAFF	TGCGCCAGCAGCCCCCGGGACGGAAGGACTGAAGCTTTCTTT
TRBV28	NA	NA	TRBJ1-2	CASSLQSGRVTGYTF	TGTGCCAGCAGTCTACAATCGGGCAGGGTGACTGGCTACACCTTC
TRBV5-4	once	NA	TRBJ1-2	CASSSRVELVTNYGYTF	TGTGCCAGCAGCTCCAGGGTGGAGCTTGTCACTAACTATGGCTACACCTTC
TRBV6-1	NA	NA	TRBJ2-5	CASSGGYTGSGETQYF	TGTGCCAGCAGTGGGGGGTATACGGGTTCGGGAGAGACCCAGTACTTC
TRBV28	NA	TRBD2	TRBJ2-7	CASSFLAGVSEQYF	TGTGCCAGCAGTTTCTTAGCGGGAGTTAGCGAGCAGTACTTC
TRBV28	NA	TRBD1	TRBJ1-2	CASSGPGQPNYGYTF	TGTGCCAGCAGTGGTCCGGGACAGCCGAACTATGGCTACACCTTC
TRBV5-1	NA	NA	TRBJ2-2	CASSLSASNTGELFF	TGCGCCAGCAGCTTGTCAGCTTCGAACACCGGGGAGCTGTTTTTT
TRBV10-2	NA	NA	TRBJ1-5	CASSEAGSGQPQHF	TGCGCCAGCAGTGAGGCTGGGTCAGGGCAGCCCCAGCATTTT
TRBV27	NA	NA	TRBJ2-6	CASRGLESGANVLTF	TGTGCCAGCAGGGGACTCGAATCTGGGGCCAACGTCCTGACTTTC
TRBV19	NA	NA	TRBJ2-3	CASGTWGTDTQYF	TGTGCCAGTGGGACGTGGGGGACAGATACGCAGTATTTT
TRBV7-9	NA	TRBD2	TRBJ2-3	CASNQDPGLAYHTQYF	TGTGCCAGCAACCAAGACCCGGGACTAGCCTATCATACGCAGTATTTT
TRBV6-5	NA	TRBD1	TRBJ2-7	CASSYSGTGAVYEQYF	TGTGCCAGCAGTTACTCCGGGACAGGGGCCGTCTACGAGCAGTACTTC
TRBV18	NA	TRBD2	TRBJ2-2	CASSWLAGTNTGELFF	TGTGCCAGCTCATGGCTAGCGGGGACGAACACCGGGGAGCTGTTTTTT
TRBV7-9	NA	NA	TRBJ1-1	CASSSTSAAGTEAFF	TGTGCCAGCAGCTCCACCTCCGCGGCGGGCACTGAAGCTTTCTTT
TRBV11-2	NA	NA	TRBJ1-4	CASSLGGGNEKLFF	TGTGCCAGCAGCCTGGGAGGGGGAAATGAAAAACTGTTTTTT
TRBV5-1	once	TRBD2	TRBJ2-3	CASSFQGRRRGSPDTQYF	TGCGCCAGCAGCTTCCAAGGACGTAGGCGCGGGAGTCCAGATACGCAGTATTTT
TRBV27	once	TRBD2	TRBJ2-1	CASRPGLAGRVPVDNEQFF	TGTGCCAGCAGACCGGGACTAGCGGGACGGGTGCCGGTGGACAATGAGCAGTTCTTC
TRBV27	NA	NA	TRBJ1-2	CASSFQDSKGYTF	TGTGCCAGCAGTTTCCAGGACAGCAAGGGCTACACCTTC
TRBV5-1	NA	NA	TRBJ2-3	CASSSGNSVGTDTQYF	TGCGCCAGCAGCTCAGGGAACTCGGTCGGCACAGATACGCAGTATTTT
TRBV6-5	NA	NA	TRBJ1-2	CASRRTENYGYTF	TGTGCCAGCAGGAGGACAGAAAACTATGGCTACACCTTC
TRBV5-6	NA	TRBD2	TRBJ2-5	CASSETSGSGETQYF	TGTGCCAGCAGCGAGACTAGCGGGAGCGGTGAGACCCAGTACTTC
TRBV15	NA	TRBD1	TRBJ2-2	CATRRQGAGGELFF	TGTGCCACCAGACGACAGGGGGCGGGCGGGGAGCTGTTTTTT
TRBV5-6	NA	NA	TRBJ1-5	CASSLLQGPQPQHF	TGTGCCAGCAGCTTACTACAGGGTCCCCAGCCCCAGCATTTT
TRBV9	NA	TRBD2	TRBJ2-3	CASSQRLAHTDTQYF	TGTGCCAGCAGCCAACGACTAGCGCACACAGATACGCAGTATTTT
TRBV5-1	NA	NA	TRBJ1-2	CASSLESNYGYTF	TGCGCCAGCAGCTTGGAGAGTAACTATGGCTACACCTTC
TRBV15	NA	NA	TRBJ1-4	CATSRDLGANEKLFF	TGTGCCACCAGCAGAGATCTAGGGGCTAATGAAAAACTGTTTTTT
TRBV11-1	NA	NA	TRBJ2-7	CASSSLGGPSYEQYF	TGTGCCAGCAGCTCCCTGGGGGGACCCTCCTACGAGCAGTACTTC
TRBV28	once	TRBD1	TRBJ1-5	CAGQGVNQPQHF	TGTGCCGGACAGGGGGTTAATCAGCCCCAGCATTTT
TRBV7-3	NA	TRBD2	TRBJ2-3	CASSLSGGGLVQRATDTQYF	TGTGCCAGCAGCTTAAGCGGGGGAGGTCTTGTCCAGCGGGCCACAGATACGCAGTATTTT
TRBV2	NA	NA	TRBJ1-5	CASSESVGRYSNQPQHF	TGTGCCAGCAGTGAATCGGTGGGGAGATATAGCAATCAGCCCCAGCATTTT
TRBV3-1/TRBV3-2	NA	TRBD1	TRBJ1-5	CASSQGTGRGGQPQHF	TGTGCCAGCAGCCAGGGGACAGGGAGAGGTGGGCAGCCCCAGCATTTT
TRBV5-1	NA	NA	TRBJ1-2	CASSLAGGALYGYTF	TGCGCCAGCAGCTTGGCCGGGGGCGCCCTCTATGGCTACACCTTC
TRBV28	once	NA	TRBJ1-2	CASSLDLYGYTF	TGTGCCAGCAGTTTAGATCTCTATGGCTACACCTTC
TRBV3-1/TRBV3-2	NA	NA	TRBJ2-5	CASSPQQETQYF	TGTGCCAGCAGCCCCCAACAAGAGACCCAGTACTTC
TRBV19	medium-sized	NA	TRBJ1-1	CASSFGERAEAFF	TGTGCCAGTAGTTTTGGGGAACGGGCTGAAGCTTTCTTT
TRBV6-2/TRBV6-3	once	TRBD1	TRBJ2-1	CASSSGTGWIDEQFF	TGTGCCAGCAGCTCCGGGACAGGGTGGATCGATGAGCAGTTCTTC
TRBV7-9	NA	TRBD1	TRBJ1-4	CASSQGTGPNEKLFF	TGTGCCAGCAGCCAGGGGACAGGACCAAATGAAAAACTGTTTTTT
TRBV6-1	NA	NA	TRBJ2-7	CASSEVQDGGSEQYF	TGTGCCAGCAGTGAAGTGCAGGATGGAGGGAGCGAGCAGTACTTC
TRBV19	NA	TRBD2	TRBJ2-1	CASSMAGGRFNEQFF	TGTGCCAGTAGTATGGCGGGAGGGCGTTTTAATGAGCAGTTCTTC
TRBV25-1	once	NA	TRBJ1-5	CASSGGGGNQPQHF	TGTGCCAGCAGTGGGGGGGGTGGCAATCAGCCCCAGCATTTT